This T cell receptor beta chain was captured by sequencing in a study of cytomegalovirus exposure and HLA in healthy donors. Looking at the study overall: The same platform used for the 666 first-cohort repertoires was also used for the 130 or so validation repertoires, as a later analysis reported.

Regarding the study as a whole: Reported performance of the classifier showed diagnosis of cytomegalovirus status with high specificity and sensitivity.

Produced via immunoSEQ multiplex PCR; TCRdb's table is partial and in-frame only. The sample yields under 200,000 clones, 70% to 90% seen once. With respect to this clone: The antigen is not known.

The receptor comes from a woman aged 18-35 years in good health and CMV-seronegative. Sequenced input: PBMCs.

Here the CDR3 DNA reads TGTGCCAGCAGCTTGGGCCACCGACAGGGTGACACTGAAGCTTTCTTT. It specifies CASSLGHRQGDTEAFF. This chain joins TRBV11-1 and TRBJ1-1; 7 positions agree with TRBD1. This CDR3 is 16 amino acids long. Germline CDR1 reads SGHAT; CDR2 reads FQDESV (reference sequence). Unmatched junction bases numbered 10, after V lost 3 bases and J lost 3 bases.